This passage covers 13 T cell receptor beta chains from one sample sequenced in a study of CD8+CD57+ T cells in acquired aplastic anemia. Investigators profiled TCR beta VDJ and CDR3 from genomic DNA template. TCRdb itself ran the reads through MiXCR, one entry per CDR3 protein. The table shows 150,000 to 200,000 distinct CDR3 sequences, with less than 55% occurring only once. What was sequenced was sorted CD4+, CD8+, or CD8+CD57+ T cells (not recorded which) from PBMCs. The source of these receptors is a human donor in good health.

The CDR3 protein is CATSDLASGGAFF. CDR3 bases: TGTGCCACCAGTGATTTGGCGTCCGGAGGGGCGTTCTTC. The V call is TRBV24-1, the J call TRBJ2-1; D is perhaps TRBD2 (6 bases). The CDR3 loop spans 13 amino acids. Per germline, CDR1 KGHDR and CDR2 SFDVKD. Trimming took off 0 bases at V and 15 bases at J, with 14 bases between the two ends.

In its sample, this clonotype was seen many times. The chain recombines TRBV7-2 with TRBJ2-7, with D possibly matching TRBD2 (6 bases). Deletions cut 5 bases from V and 2 bases from J, with 16 bases between. The CDR3 extends over 15 amino acids. Germline V gives CDR1 SGHTA, CDR2 FQGNSA. In nucleotides, the CDR3 is TGTGCCAGCAGCCCGCGTAGCGGAGCCCCCTACGAGCAGTACTTC. Encoded protein: CASSPRSGAPYEQYF.

In this sample, this clonotype turned up a few times. V gene TRBV10-3 combines with J gene TRBJ1-3, with 12 bases identical to TRBD1. Trimming at V came to 6 bases and at J to 5 bases, leaving 8 bases not matched to a gene. The germline CDR1 and CDR2 sequences are ENHRY and SYGVKD. CDR3 length equals 16 residues. The CDR3 spells CAIRGDRGRFRNTIYF. CDR3 coding DNA: TGTGCCATCAGGGGGGACAGGGGGCGTTTTCGAAACACCATATATTTT.

This clonotype was counted many times. The chain carries TRBV20-1 and TRBJ2-1; 11 nucleotides align to TRBD2. Looked up from germline, CDR1 is DFQATT and CDR2 is SNEGSKA (reference sequence). J lost 1 base, V lost 1 base, and 9 bases had no gene match. This CDR3 spans 18 amino acids. CDR3 DNA sequence: TGCAGTGCTAGAGGACTAGCGGGAACTTTGGCTTCCTACAATGAGCAGTTCTTC. Encoded protein: CSARGLAGTLASYNEQFF.

This chain connects TRBV2 to TRBJ2-1; 7 nucleotides match TRBD1. V was pared by 5 bases and J by 4 bases, with 8 bases of the junction left unmatched. The CDR3 has 15 amino acids. Germline-derived CDR1 and CDR2 are SNHLY and FYNNEI. CDR3 sequence (DNA): TGTGCCAGCAGTTTGAGGGACAGTACTTACAATGAGCAGTTCTTC. Its translation is CASSLRDSTYNEQFF.

In regard to this clonotype: Germline and junction disagree at one end, which may indicate a read error. The rearrangement uses TRBV24-1 and TRBJ2-5; TRBD1 matches 9 bases. The CDR3 spans 16 residues. Looked up from germline, CDR1 is KGHDR and CDR2 is SFDVKD. For the CDR3, the DNA is TGTGCCAGCAGTTCCCGACAGGGGGGGTACCAAGAGACCCAGTACTTC. Protein product: CASSSRQGGYQETQYF.

The sample holds many counts of this clonotype. The chain carries TRBV2 and TRBJ1-1; D not resolved. Trimming took off 3 bases at V and 0 bases at J, with 14 bases between the two ends. Germline CDR1 reads SNHLY; CDR2 reads FYNNEI. The CDR3 sequence is 16 residues long. This CDR3 reads CASSERTAIMNTEAFF. As DNA, the CDR3 is TGTGCCAGCAGTGAGAGGACCGCAATTATGAACACTGAAGCTTTCTTT.

This clonotype was seen at least ten times. The V and J genes are TRBV19 and TRBJ1-5, with TRBD1 matching over 7 bases. This CDR3 has 17 residues. CDR1 is LNHDA, CDR2 SQIVND, per germline (reference sequence). Trimming cost V 2 bases and J 9 bases; bases outside gene matches: 16. The DNA for the CDR3 is TGTGCCAGTAGTATAACCGGTTCCGGGACAGCCACGCGGCCCCAGCATTTT. Its translation: CASSITGSGTATRPQHF.

This clonotype was counted ten times or more. CDR3 protein: CASSYRLAGGPHEQYF. The CDR3 DNA reads as TGTGCCAGCAGTTACCGGCTAGCGGGAGGGCCCCACGAGCAGTACTTC. This chain joins TRBV6-5 and TRBJ2-7; 12 positions match TRBD2. Germline lookup yields CDR1 MNHEY and CDR2 SVGAGI. CDR3 size: 16 residues. V was pared by 2 bases and J by 5 bases, with 7 bases of the junction left unmatched.

This clonotype was recorded at least ten times. The CDR3: CASSNSGVYGYTF. The CDR3 DNA reads TGTGCCAGCAGCAATTCGGGGGTCTATGGCTACACCTTC. The chain links TRBV7-3 to TRBJ1-2, with D maybe TRBD1 (5 bases). From germline, CDR1 is SGHTA and CDR2 FQGTGA. The length of the CDR3 is 13 residues. V was shortened by 5 bases and J by 4 bases, with 11 bases between the two germline ends.

The J gene is TRBJ2-1, the V gene TRBV29-1, with 8 bases aligning to TRBD2. J lost 5 bases, V lost 3 bases, and 15 bases had no gene match. CDR1 SQVTM and CDR2 ANQGSEA come from the germline V gene. This CDR3 is built from 17 residues. The CDR3 DNA follows: TGCAGCGTTGATTCCTTCGGGAACGCGGGAGGACACAATGAGCAGTTCTTC. Translating gives CSVDSFGNAGGHNEQFF.

The chain links TRBV12-3 or TRBV12-4 to TRBJ1-1; 12 bases are shared with TRBD1. Trimming cost V 3 bases and J 0 bases; bases outside gene matches: 5. The CDR3 length is 17 residues. The CDR3 protein is CASSFRGQGALNTEAFF. The CDR3 DNA sequence: TGTGCCAGCAGTTTCAGGGGACAGGGGGCCCTGAACACTGAAGCTTTCTTT.

The CDR3, as DNA: TGTGCCAGCAGCTTAGTGGCTGAAGCTTTCTTT. Amino acids: CASSLVAEAFF. The chain uses TRBV7-9 and TRBJ1-1; D gene uncertain. The CDR3 runs to 11 residues. Germline-derived CDR1 and CDR2 are SEHNR and FQNEAQ (reference sequence). V was trimmed by 1 base and J by 6 bases, leaving 3 bases between them.